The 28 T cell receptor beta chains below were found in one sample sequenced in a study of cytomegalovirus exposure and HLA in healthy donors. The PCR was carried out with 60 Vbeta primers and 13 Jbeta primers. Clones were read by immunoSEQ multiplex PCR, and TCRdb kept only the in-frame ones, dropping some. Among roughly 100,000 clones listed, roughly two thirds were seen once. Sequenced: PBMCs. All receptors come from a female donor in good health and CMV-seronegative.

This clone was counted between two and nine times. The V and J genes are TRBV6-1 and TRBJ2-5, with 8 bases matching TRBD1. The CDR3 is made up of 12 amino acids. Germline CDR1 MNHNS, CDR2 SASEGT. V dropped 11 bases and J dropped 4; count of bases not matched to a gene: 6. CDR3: CAGTTGGETQYF. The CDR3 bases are TGTGCCGGAACAACAGGGGGAGAGACCCAGTACTTC.

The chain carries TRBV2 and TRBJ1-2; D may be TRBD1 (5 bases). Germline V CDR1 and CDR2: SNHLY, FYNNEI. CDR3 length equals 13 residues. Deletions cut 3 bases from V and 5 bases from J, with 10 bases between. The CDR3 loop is CASSDRGTYGYTF. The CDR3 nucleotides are TGTGCCAGCAGTGATAGGGGCACTTATGGCTACACCTTC.

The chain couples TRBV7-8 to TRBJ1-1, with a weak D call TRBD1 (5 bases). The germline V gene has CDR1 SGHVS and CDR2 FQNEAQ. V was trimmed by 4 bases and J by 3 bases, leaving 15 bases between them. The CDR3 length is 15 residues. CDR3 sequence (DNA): TGTGCCAGCAGCTCCTGGTGGGGGGGGGACACTGAAGCTTTCTTT. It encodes CASSSWWGGDTEAFF.

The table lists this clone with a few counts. DNA for the CDR3: TGTGCCAGCAGCCGTCCTGGTGTCGGGAACACTGAAGCTTTCTTT. Its translation: CASSRPGVGNTEAFF. The chain joins TRBV5-5 to TRBJ1-1; D is undetermined. The CDR3 runs to 15 residues. Germline V gene lookup returns CDR1 SGHKS and CDR2 YYEKEE (reference sequence). V lost 4 bases to trimming and J lost 1 base, with 14 bases between them.

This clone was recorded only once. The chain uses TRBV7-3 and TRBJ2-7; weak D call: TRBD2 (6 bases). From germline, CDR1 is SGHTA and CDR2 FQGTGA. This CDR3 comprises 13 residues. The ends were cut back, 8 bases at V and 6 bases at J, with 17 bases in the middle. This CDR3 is CASGETRISEQYF. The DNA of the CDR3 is TGTGCCAGCGGGGAGACTAGGATCAGCGAGCAGTACTTC.

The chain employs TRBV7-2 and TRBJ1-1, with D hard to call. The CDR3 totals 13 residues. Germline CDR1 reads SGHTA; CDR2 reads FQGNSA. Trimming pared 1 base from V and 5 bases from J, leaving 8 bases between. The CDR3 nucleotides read TGTGCCAGCAGCTTAGTAGTTCGGACTGAAGCTTTCTTT. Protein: CASSLVVRTEAFF.

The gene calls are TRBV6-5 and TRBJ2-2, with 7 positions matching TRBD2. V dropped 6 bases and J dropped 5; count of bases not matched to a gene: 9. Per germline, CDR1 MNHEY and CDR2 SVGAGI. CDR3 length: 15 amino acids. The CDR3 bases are TGTGCCAGCAGCCCCAGCGGGATGACTACCGGGGAGCTGTTTTTT. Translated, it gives CASSPSGMTTGELFF.

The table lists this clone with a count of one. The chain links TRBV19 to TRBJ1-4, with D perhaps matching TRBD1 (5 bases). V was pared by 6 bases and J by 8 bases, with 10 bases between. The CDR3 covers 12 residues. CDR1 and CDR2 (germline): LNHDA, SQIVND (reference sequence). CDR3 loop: CASSQGLEKLFF. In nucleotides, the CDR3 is TGTGCCAGTAGCCAGGGACTAGAAAAACTGTTTTTT.

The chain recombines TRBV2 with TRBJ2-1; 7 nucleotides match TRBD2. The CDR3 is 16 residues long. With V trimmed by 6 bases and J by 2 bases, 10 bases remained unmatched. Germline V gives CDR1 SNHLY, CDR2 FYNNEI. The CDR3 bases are TGTGCCAGCAGGAGACTAGCCCGGCCCCCCTACAATGAGCAGTTCTTC. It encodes CASRRLARPPYNEQFF. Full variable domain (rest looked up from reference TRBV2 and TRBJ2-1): EPEVTQTPSHQVTQMGQEVILRCVPISNHLYFYWYRQILGQKVEFLVSFYNNEISEKSEIFDDQFSVERPDGSNFTLKIRSTKLEDSAMYFCASRRLARPPYNEQFFGPGTRLTVL.

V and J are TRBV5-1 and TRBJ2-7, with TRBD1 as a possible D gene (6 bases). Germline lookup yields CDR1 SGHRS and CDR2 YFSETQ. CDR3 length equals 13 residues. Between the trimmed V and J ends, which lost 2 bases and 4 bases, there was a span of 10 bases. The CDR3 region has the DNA TGCGCCAGCAGCTTAAAACAGGGATACGAGCAGTACTTC. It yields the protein CASSLKQGYEQYF.

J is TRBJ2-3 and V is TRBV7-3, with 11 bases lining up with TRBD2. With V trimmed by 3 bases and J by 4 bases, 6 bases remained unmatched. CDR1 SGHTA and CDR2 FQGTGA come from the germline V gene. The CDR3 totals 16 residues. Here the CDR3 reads CASSLLAGGLADTQYF. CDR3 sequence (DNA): TGTGCCAGCAGCTTGCTAGCGGGAGGATTGGCAGATACGCAGTATTTT.

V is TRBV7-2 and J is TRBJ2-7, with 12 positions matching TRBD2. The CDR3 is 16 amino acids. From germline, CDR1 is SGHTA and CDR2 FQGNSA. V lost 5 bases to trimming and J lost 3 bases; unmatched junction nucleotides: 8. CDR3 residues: CASSGGLAGGGYEQYF. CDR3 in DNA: TGTGCCAGCAGCGGGGGACTAGCGGGTGGCGGCTACGAGCAGTACTTC.

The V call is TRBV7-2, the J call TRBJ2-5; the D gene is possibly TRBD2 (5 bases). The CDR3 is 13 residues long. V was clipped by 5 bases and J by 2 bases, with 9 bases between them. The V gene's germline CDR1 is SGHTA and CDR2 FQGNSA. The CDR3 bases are TGTGCCAGCAGCAACGGGATTCAAGAGACCCAGTACTTC. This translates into CASSNGIQETQYF.

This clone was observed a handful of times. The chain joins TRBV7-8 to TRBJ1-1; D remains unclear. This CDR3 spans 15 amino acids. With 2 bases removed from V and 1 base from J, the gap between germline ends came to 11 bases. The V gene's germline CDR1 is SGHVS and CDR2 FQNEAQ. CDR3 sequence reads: CASSLSPTRNTEAFF. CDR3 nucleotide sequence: TGTGCCAGCAGCTTATCCCCCACCAGGAACACTGAAGCTTTCTTT. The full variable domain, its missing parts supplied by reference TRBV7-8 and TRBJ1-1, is GAGVSQSPRYKVAKRGQDVALRCDPISGHVSLFWYQQALGQGPEFLTYFQNEAQLDKSGLPSDRFFAERPEGSVSTLKIQRTQQEDSAVYLCASSLSPTRNTEAFFGQGTRLTVV.

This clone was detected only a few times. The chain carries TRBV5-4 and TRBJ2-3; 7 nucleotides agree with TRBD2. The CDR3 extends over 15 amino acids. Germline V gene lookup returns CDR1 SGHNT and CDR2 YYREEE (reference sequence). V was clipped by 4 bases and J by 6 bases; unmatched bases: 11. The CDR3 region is CASSPGGRAKDTQYF. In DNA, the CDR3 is TGTGCCAGCAGCCCCGGAGGGAGGGCCAAGGATACGCAGTATTTT.

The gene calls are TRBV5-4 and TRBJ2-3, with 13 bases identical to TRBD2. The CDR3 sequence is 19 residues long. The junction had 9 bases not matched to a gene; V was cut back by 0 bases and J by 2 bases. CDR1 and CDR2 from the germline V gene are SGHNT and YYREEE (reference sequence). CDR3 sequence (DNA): TGTGCCAGCAGCTTGGACTCGGGACTAGCGGGAATCTTCACAGATACGCAGTATTTT. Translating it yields CASSLDSGLAGIFTDTQYF.

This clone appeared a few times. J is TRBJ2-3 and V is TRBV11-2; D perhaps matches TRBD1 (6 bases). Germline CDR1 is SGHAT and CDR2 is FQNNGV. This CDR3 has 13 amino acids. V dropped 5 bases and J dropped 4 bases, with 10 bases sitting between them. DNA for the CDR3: TGTGCCAGCAGCACGGACAGATCAGATACGCAGTATTTT. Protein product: CASSTDRSDTQYF.

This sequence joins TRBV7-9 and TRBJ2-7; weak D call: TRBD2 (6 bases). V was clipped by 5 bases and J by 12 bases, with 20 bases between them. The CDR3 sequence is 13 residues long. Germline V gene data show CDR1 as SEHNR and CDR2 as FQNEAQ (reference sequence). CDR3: CASSPAPRRDLYF. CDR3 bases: TGTGCCAGCAGCCCGGCGCCAAGGCGGGATTTGTACTTC.

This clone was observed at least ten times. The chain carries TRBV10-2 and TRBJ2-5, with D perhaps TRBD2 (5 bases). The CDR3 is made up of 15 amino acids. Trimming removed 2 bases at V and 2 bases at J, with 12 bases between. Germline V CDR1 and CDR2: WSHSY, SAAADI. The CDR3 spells CASSEEGGLQETQYF. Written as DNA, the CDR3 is TGCGCCAGCAGTGAGGAGGGCGGATTGCAAGAGACCCAGTACTTC.

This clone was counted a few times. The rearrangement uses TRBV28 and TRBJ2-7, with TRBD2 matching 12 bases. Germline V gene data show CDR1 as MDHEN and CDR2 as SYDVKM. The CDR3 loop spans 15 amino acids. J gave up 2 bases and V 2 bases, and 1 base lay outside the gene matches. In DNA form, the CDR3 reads TGTGCCAGCAGTTTAGGACTAGCGGGAACCTACGAGCAGTACTTC. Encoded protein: CASSLGLAGTYEQYF.

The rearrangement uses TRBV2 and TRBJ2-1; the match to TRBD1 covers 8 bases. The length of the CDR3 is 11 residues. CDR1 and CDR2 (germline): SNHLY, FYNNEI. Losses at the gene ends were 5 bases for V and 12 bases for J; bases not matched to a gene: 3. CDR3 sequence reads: CASSPDRGQFF. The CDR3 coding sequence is TGTGCCAGCAGTCCTGACAGGGGGCAGTTCTTC.

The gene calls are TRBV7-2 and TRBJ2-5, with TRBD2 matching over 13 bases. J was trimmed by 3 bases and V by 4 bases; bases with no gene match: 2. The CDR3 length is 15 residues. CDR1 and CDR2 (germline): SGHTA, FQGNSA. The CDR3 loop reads CASSWGTSGKETQYF. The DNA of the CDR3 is TGTGCCAGCAGCTGGGGGACTAGCGGGAAAGAGACCCAGTACTTC.

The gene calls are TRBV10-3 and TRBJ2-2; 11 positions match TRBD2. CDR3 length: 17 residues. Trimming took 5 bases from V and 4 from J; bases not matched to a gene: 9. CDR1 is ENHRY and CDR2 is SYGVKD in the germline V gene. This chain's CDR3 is CAISPTSGVRGTGELFF. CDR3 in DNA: TGTGCCATCAGTCCGACTAGCGGGGTACGCGGCACCGGGGAGCTGTTTTTT.

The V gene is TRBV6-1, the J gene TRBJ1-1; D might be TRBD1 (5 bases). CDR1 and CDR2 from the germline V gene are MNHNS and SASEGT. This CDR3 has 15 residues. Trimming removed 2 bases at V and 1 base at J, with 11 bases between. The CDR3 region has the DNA TGTGCCAGCAGTGAATATGGGGCCGGGAACACTGAAGCTTTCTTT. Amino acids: CASSEYGAGNTEAFF.

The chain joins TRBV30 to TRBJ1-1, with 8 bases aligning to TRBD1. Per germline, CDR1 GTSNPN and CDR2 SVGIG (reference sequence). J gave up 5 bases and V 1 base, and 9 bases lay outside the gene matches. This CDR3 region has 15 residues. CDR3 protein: CAWSGTGRGRTEAFF. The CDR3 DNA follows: TGTGCCTGGAGTGGGACAGGGAGGGGTAGGACTGAAGCTTTCTTT. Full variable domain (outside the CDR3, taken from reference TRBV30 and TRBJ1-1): SQTIHQWPATLVQPVGSPLSLECTVEGTSNPNLYWYRQAAGRGLQLLFYSVGIGQISSEVPQNLSASRPQDRQFILSSKKLLLSDSGFYLCAWSGTGRGRTEAFFGQGTRLTVV.

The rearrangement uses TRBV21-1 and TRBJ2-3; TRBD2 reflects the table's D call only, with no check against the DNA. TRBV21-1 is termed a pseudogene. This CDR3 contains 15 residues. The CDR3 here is CASSLYSGSADTQYF. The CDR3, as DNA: TGTGCCAGCAGCCTGTATAGCGGGAGCGCGGATACGCAGTATTTT.

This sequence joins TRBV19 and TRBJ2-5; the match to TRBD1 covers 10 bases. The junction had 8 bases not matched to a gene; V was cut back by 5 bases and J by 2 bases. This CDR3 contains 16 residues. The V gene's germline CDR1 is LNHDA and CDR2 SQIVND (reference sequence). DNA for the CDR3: TGTGCCAGTAGTTTCGGGACAGGGGTGGGACAAGAGACCCAGTACTTC. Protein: CASSFGTGVGQETQYF.

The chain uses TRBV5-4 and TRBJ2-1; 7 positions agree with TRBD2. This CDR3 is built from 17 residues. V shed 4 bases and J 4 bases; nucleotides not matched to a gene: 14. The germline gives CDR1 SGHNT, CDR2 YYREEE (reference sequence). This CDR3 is CASSAGAGGGGYNEQFF. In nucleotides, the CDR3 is TGTGCCAGCAGCGCCGGGGCCGGTGGGGGGGGTTACAATGAGCAGTTCTTC.